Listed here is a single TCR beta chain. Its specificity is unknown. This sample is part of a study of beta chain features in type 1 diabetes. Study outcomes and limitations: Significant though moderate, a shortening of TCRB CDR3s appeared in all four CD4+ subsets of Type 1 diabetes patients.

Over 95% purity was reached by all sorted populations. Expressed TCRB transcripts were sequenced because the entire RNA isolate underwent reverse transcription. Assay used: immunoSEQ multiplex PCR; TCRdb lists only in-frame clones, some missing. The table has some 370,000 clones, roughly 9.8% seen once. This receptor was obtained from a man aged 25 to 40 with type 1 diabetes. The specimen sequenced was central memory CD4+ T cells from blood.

Written as DNA, the CDR3 is TGTGCCAGCAGGATGCACACCGGGGAGCTGTTTTTT. Amino acid sequence: CASRMHTGELFF. The J gene is TRBJ2-2, the V gene TRBV28; no reliable D call. The CDR3 has 12 residues. In germline, CDR1 is MDHEN, CDR2 SYDVKM. With 6 bases removed from V and 3 bases from J, the gap between germline ends came to 5 bases.